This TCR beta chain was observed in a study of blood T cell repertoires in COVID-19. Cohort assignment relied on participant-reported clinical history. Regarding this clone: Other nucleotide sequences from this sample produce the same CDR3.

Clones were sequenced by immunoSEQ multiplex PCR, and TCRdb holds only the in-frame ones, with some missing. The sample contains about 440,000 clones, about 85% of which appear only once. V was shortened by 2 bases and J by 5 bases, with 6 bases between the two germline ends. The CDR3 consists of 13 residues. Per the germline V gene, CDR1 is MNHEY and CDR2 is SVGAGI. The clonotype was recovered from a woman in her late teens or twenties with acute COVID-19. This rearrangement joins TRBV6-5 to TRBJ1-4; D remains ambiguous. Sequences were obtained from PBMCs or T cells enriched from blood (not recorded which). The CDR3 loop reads CASSYRENEKLFF. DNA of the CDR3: TGTGCCAGCAGTTACCGGGAGAATGAAAAACTGTTTTTT.